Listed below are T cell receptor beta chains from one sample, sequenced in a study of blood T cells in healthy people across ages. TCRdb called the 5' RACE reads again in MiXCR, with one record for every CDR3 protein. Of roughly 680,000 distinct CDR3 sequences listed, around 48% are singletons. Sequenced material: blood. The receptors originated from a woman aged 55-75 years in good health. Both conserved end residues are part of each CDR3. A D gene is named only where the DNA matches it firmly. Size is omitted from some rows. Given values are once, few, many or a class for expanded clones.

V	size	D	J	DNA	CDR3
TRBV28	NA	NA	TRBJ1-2	TGTGCCAGCAGTAACCCCGGTTTATTCTATGGCTACACCTTC	CASSNPGLFYGYTF
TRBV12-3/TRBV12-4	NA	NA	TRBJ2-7	TGTGCCAGCAGCATAGTTTTGGTCGCGGGCTACGAGCAGTACTTC	CASSIVLVAGYEQYF
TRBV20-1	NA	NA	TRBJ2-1	TGCAGTGCTACCAGACTCCGGGACCGAGGGGAGCAGTTCTTC	CSATRLRDRGEQFF
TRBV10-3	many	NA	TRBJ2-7	TGTGCCACCGGGGGATATAGCTCCTACGAGCAGTACTTC	CATGGYSSYEQYF
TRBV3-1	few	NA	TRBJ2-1	TGTGCCAGCAGCCAAGGCCCCTGGAGTGGTGAGCAGTTCTTC	CASSQGPWSGEQFF
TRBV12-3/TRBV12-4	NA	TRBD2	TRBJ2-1	TGTGCCAGCAGAACACTAGCGGAGCAGTTCTTC	CASRTLAEQFF
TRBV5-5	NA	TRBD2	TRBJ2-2	TGTGCCAGCAGCTTGCGATGGACTAGCGGGAGGCAAACCGGGGAGCTGTTTTTT	CASSLRWTSGRQTGELFF
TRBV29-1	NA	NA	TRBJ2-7	TGCTGCGTTGAGGGAGACACCTACGAGCAGTACTTC	CCVEGDTYEQYF
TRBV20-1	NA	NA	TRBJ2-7	TGCAGTGCTAGGCCCGGAGGGTCCGCTTCCGACGAGCAGTACTTC	CSARPGGSASDEQYF
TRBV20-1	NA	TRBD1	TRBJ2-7	TGCAGTGGTCTGACAGGGGGCTACTCGTACAATGAGCAGTACTTC	CSGLTGGYSYNEQYF
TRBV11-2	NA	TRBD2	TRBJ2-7	TGTGCCAGCAGCTTAAAGGGTAGCGGGGGATCCTACGAGCAGTACTTC	CASSLKGSGGSYEQYF
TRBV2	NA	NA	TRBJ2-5	TGTGCCAGCAGAGGGACGCTGCCGGGAGAGACCCAGTACTTC	CASRGTLPGETQYF
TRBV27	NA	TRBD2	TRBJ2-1	TGTGCCAGCAGGGGACGGACTAGCGGGACCCCAGGCCCTCACAATGAGCAGTTCTTC	CASRGRTSGTPGPHNEQFF
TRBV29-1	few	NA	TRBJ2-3	TGCAGCGGTGAAAGATACACAGATACGCAGTATTTT	CSGERYTDTQYF
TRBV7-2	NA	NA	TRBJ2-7	TGTGCCAGCACGGACACAACCTACGAGCAGTACTTC	CASTDTTYEQYF
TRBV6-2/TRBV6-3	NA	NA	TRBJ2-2	TGTGCCAGCAGCTTTAGACAGGATTCGAACACCGGGGAGCTGTTTTTT	CASSFRQDSNTGELFF
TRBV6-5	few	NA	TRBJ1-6	TGTGCCAGCAGTTATGGGTACAGGGATTCACCCCTCCACTTT	CASSYGYRDSPLHF
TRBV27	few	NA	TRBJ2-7	TGTGCCAGCAGTTACAGGGACGGCTCCTACGAGCAGTACTTC	CASSYRDGSYEQYF
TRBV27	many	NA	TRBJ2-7	TGTGCCAGCAGTTTACGCGTGCCACAGACCCCCTACGAGCAGTACTTC	CASSLRVPQTPYEQYF
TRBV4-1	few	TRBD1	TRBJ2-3	TGCGCCAGCAGCCACCAGGGACAGGGGACACAGGATACGCAGTATTTT	CASSHQGQGTQDTQYF
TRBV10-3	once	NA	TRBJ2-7	TGTGCCATCAAAGAAGGTACAACCTACGAGCAGTACTTC	CAIKEGTTYEQYF
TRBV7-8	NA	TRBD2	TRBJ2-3	TGTGCCAGCAGCCCGAGCGGGAGGGCTGCAGATACGCAGTATTTT	CASSPSGRAADTQYF
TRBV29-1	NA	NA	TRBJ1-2	TGCAGCGTTGCCGTGACAGGCTATGGCTACACCTTC	CSVAVTGYGYTF
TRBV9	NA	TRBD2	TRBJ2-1	TGTGCCAGCAGCCACACTAGCGGGGGGGTCAATGAGCAGTTCTTC	CASSHTSGGVNEQFF
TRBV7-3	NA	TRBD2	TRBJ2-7	TGTGCCAGCAGCCCCCGAGCTAGCGGCGTTCTTTACGAGCAGTACTTC	CASSPRASGVLYEQYF
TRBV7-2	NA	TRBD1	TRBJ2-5	TGTGCCAGCAGCTCGGGACAGACGGTAGAGACCCAGTACTTC	CASSSGQTVETQYF
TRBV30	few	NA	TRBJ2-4	TGTGCCTGGAGTGTCAATTTCGGAAACATTCAGTACTTC	CAWSVNFGNIQYF
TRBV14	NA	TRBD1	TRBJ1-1	TGTGCCAGCAGCCCGACCCAGACAGGGATTGCTTTCTTT	CASSPTQTGIAFF
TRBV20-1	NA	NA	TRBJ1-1	TGCAGTACAGGGTACAGTAAAATGAACACTGAAGCTTTCTTT	CSTGYSKMNTEAFF
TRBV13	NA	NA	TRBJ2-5	TGTGCCAGCAGTCGTAGCGCCAAAGAGACCCAGTACTTC	CASSRSAKETQYF
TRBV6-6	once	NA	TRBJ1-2	TGTGCCAGCAGTTATTCGAATGGGGGTGGCTACACCTTC	CASSYSNGGGYTF
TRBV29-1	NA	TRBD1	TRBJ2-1	TGCAGCGTTAAACAGGGGCCCAATGAGCAGTTCTTC	CSVKQGPNEQFF
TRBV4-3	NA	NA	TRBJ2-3	TGCGCCAGCAGCCAAGAGGGGGGGCTAGCGGCAGATACGCAGTATTTT	CASSQEGGLAADTQYF
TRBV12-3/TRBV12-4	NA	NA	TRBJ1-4	TGTGCCAGCAGCCGGACGGGTGAAAAACTGTTTTTT	CASSRTGEKLFF
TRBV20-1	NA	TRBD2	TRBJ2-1	TGCAGTGCCAGGATCGGGCCCTCGGGACTAGGGACCTACAATGAGCAGTTCTTC	CSARIGPSGLGTYNEQFF
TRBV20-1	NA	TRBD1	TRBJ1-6	TGCAGTGCCGGGAGGACAGGGCTCGGCCCCCTCCACTTT	CSAGRTGLGPLHF
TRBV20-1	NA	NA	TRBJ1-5	TGCAGTGCCCGCGATCGGGACGGATATCAGCCCCAGCATTTT	CSARDRDGYQPQHF
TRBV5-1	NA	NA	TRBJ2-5	TGCGCCAGCAGCTTGGACAGGGCGGGACAAGAGACCCAGTACTTC	CASSLDRAGQETQYF
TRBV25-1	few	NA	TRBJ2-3	TGTGCCAGCAGTCTGGGGTCAAGACAGATAACGCAGTATTTT	CASSLGSRQITQYF
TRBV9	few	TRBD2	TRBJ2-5	TGTGCCAGCAGCGTAGCCAGTGGCGGGGGTCAAGAGACCCAGTACTTC	CASSVASGGGQETQYF